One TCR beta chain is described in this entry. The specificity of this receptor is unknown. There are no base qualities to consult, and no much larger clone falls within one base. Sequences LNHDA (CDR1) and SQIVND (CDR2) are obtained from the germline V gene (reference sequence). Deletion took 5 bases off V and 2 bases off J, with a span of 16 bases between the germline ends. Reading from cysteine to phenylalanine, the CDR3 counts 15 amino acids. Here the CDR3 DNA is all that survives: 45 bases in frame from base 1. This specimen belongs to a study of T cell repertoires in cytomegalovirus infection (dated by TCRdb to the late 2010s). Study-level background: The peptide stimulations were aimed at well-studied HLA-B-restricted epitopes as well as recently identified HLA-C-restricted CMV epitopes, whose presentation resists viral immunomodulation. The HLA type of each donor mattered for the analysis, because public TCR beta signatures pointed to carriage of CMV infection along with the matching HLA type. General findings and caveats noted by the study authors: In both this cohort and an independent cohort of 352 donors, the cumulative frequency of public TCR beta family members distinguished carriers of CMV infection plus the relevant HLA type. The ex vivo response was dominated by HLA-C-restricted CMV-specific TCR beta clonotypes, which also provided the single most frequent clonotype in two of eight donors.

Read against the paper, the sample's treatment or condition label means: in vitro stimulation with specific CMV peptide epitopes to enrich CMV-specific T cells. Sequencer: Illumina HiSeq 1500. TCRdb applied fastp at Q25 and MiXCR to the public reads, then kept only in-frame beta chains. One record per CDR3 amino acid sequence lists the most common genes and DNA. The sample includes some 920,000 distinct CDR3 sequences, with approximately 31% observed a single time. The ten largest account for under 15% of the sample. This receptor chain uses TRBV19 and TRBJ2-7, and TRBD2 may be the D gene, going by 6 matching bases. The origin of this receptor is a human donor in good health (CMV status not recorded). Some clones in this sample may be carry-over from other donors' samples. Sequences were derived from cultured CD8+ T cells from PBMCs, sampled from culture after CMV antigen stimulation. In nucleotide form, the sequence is TGTGCCAGTAGTGGCGCCCAGGGAGGTCCCTACGAGCAGTACTTC. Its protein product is CASSGAQGGPYEQYF.